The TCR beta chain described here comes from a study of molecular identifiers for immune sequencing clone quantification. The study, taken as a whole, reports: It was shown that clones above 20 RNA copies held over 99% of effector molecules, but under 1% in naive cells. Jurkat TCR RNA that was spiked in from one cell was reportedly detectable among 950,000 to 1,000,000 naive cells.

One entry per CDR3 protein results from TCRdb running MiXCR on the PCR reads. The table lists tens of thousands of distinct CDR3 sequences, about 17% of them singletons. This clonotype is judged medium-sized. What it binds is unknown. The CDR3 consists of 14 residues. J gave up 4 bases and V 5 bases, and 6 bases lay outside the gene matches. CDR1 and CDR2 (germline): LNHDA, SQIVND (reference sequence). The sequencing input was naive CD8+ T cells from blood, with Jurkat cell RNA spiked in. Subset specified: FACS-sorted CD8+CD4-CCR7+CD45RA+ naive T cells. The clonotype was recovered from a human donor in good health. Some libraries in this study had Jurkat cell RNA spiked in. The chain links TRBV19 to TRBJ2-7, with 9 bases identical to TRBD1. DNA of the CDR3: TGTGCCAGTAGTCCGGGACAGGGCCCTTACGAGCAGTACTTC. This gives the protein CASSPGQGPYEQYF.